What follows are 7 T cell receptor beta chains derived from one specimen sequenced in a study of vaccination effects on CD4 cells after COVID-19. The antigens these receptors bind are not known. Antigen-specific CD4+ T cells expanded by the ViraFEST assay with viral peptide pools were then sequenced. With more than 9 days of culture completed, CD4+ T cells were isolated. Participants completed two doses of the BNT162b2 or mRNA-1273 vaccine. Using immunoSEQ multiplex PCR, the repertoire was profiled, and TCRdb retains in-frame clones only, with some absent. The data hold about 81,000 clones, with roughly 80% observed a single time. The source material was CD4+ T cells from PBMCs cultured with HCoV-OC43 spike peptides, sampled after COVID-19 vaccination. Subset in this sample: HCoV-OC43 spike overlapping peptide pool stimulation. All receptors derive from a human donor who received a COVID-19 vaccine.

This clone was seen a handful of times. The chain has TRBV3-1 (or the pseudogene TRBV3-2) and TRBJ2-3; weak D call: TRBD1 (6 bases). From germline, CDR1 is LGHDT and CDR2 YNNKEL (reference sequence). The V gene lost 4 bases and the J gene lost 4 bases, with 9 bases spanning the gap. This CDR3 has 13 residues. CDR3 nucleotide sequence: TGTGCCAGCAGCCGTACAGGGTCAGATACGCAGTATTTT. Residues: CASSRTGSDTQYF.

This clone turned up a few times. This chain's CDR3 is CASSEIGYSNQPQHF. The CDR3 DNA sequence: TGCGCCAGCAGTGAGATAGGGTATAGCAATCAGCCCCAGCATTTT. V is TRBV10-1 and J is TRBJ1-5; D gene uncertain. The CDR3 extends over 15 amino acids. V gave up 2 bases and J gave up 0 bases, with 8 bases separating them. Per germline, CDR1 WNHNN and CDR2 SYGVQD (reference sequence).

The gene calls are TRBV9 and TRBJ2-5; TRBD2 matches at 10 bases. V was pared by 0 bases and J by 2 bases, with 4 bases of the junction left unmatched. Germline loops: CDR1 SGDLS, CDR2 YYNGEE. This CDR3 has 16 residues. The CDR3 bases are TGTGCCAGCAGCGTAGATCTTAGCGGGGGGCAAGAGACCCAGTACTTC. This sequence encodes CASSVDLSGGQETQYF.

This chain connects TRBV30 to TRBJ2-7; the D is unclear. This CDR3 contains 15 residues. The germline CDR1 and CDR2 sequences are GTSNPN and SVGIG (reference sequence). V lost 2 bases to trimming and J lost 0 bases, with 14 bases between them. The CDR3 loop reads CAWSQKGPFSYEQYV. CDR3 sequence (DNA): TGTGCCTGGAGTCAAAAAGGACCCTTCTCCTACGAGCAGTACGTC.

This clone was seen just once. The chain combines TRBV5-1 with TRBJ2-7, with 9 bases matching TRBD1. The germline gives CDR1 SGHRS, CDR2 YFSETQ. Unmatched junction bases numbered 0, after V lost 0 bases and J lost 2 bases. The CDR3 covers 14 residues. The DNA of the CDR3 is TGCGCCAGCAGCTTGGGGACAGGGGCCTACGAGCAGTACGTC. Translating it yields CASSLGTGAYEQYV.

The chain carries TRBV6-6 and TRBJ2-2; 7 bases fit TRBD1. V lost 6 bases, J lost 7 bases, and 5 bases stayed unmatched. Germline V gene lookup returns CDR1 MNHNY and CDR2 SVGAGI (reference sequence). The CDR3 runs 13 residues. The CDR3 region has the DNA TGTGCCAGCAGGTTGACAGGGAACGGGGAGCTGTTTTTT. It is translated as CASRLTGNGELFF.

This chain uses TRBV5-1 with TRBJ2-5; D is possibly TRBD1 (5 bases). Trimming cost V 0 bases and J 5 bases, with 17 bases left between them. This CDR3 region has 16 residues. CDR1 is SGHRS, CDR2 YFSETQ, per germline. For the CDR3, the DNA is TGCGCCAGCAGCTTGGTTCACCAGGGTGTAAGGGAGACCCAGTACTTC. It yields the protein CASSLVHQGVRETQYF. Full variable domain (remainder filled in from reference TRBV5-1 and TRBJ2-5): KAGVTQTPRYLIKTRGQQVTLSCSPISGHRSVSWYQQTPGQGLQFLFEYFSETQRNKGNFPGRFSGRQFSNSRSEMNVSTLELGDSALYLCASSLVHQGVRETQYFGPGTRLLVL.